One sample yielded the 27 T cell receptor beta chains listed below, sequenced in a study of chemoradiotherapy in HPV16-positive cancers. Profiling relied on immunoSEQ multiplex PCR, and the TCRdb table lists in-frame clones only, not all of them. The sample lists 25,000 to 40,000 clones; 88% were seen once. Here the sequenced sample was blood, taken from a patient who underwent chemoradiotherapy. The origin of the receptors is a human donor with HPV-associated anogenital cancer.

The CDR3 region has the DNA TGTGCCAGCAGTTTATCCTCACTAGCGGCAATAAATGAGCAGTTCTTC. Its translation is CASSLSSLAAINEQFF. The chain joins TRBV27 to TRBJ2-1; 8 nucleotides line up with TRBD2. The CDR3 consists of 16 residues. Germline V CDR1 and CDR2: MNHEY, SMNVEV (reference sequence). With V trimmed by 0 bases and J by 7 bases, 8 bases remained unmatched.

This chain connects TRBV2 to TRBJ1-1; no definite D call. This CDR3 has 12 amino acids. Per germline, CDR1 SNHLY and CDR2 FYNNEI. Trimming pared 6 bases from V and 5 bases from J, leaving 10 bases between. CDR3 sequence reads: CASRTDKTEAFF. In DNA, the CDR3 is TGTGCCAGCAGAACAGATAAAACTGAAGCTTTCTTT. Combining the CDR3 with reference TRBV2 and TRBJ1-1 gives the whole variable domain EPEVTQTPSHQVTQMGQEVILRCVPISNHLYFYWYRQILGQKVEFLVSFYNNEISEKSEIFDDQFSVERPDGSNFTLKIRSTKLEDSAMYFCASRTDKTEAFFGQGTRLTVV.

This chain uses TRBV5-4 with TRBJ1-1; TRBD1 aligns across 8 bases. The CDR3 is made up of 16 amino acids. V was pared by 0 bases and J by 1 base, with 5 bases of the junction left unmatched. The germline V gene has CDR1 SGHNT and CDR2 YYREEE (reference sequence). CDR3 DNA sequence: TGTGCCAGCAGCTTGGCCTGGACAGGGACGAACACTGAAGCTTTCTTT. Its translation: CASSLAWTGTNTEAFF. Supplemented by reference TRBV5-4 and TRBJ1-1, the full variable domain reads ETGVTQSPTHLIKTRGQQVTLRCSSQSGHNTVSWYQQALGQGPQFIFQYYREEENGRGNFPPRFSGLQFPNYSSELNVNALELDDSALYLCASSLAWTGTNTEAFFGQGTRLTVV.

This clone was picked up a small number of times. The rearrangement uses TRBV5-1 and TRBJ2-7; 12 positions agree with TRBD2. Germline V gene sequence: CDR1 SGHRS, CDR2 YFSETQ. The CDR3 runs 15 residues. V dropped 2 bases and J dropped 3; count of bases not matched to a gene: 3. The CDR3 spells CASSLLAGGGYEQYF. The CDR3 DNA follows: TGCGCCAGCAGCTTACTAGCGGGAGGCGGCTACGAGCAGTACTTC.

The chain links TRBV7-9 to TRBJ1-5; D not certain. Deletions cut 5 bases from V and 3 bases from J, with 11 bases between. The CDR3 is 14 amino acids. The germline CDR1 and CDR2 sequences are SEHNR and FQNEAQ (reference sequence). CDR3 sequence reads: CASSPDFSNQPQHF. DNA of the CDR3: TGTGCCAGCAGCCCCGACTTTTCCAATCAGCCCCAGCATTTT.

The V call is TRBV6-6, the J call TRBJ1-6; TRBD1 matches at 9 bases. This CDR3 is built from 14 residues. CDR1 is MNHNY, CDR2 SVGAGI, per germline (reference sequence). Losses at the gene ends were 6 bases for V and 5 bases for J; bases not matched to a gene: 2. Written as DNA, the CDR3 is TGTGCCAGCAGCTGGACAGGGGATAATTCACCCCTCCACTTT. Its translation is CASSWTGDNSPLHF.

The chain employs TRBV2 and TRBJ1-5; D call uncertain. The V and J ends lost 4 bases and 2 bases respectively, with 9 bases between them. This CDR3 spans 14 amino acids. Germline V gene sequence: CDR1 SNHLY, CDR2 FYNNEI. The CDR3 DNA follows: TGTGCCAGCAGTGTTTTGGGAGGCAATCAGCCCCAGCATTTT. Its translation: CASSVLGGNQPQHF.

About this clone: Other DNA sequences in this sample translate to the same CDR3. The rearrangement joins TRBV4-2 to TRBJ1-2, with D perhaps matching TRBD1 (6 bases). The ends were cut back, 4 bases at V and 6 bases at J, with 24 bases in the middle. The CDR3 runs to 17 residues. Germline V gene lookup returns CDR1 LGHNA and CDR2 YNFKEQ. The CDR3 is CASSPWGEPGAFDGYTF. The CDR3 DNA is TGTGCCAGCAGCCCCTGGGGGGAGCCGGGGGCTTTCGATGGCTACACCTTC.

The V gene is TRBV28, the J gene TRBJ1-5, with TRBD1 matching over 10 bases. J gave up 7 bases and V 5 bases, and 11 bases lay outside the gene matches. Germline values: CDR1 MDHEN, CDR2 SYDVKM. This CDR3 has 16 amino acids. The CDR3 is CASSTTSGTGVQPQHF. The DNA of the CDR3 is TGTGCCAGCAGTACAACTTCCGGGACAGGGGTCCAGCCCCAGCATTTT.

The chain couples TRBV5-5 to TRBJ1-2; D is perhaps TRBD1 (6 bases). V lost 4 bases and J lost 5, with 24 bases in between. The CDR3 runs 17 residues. The germline V gene encodes CDR1 SGHKS and CDR2 YYEKEE (reference sequence). The CDR3 sequence: CASSPHIGGPNLYGYTF. The CDR3 DNA follows: TGTGCCAGCAGCCCCCATATTGGGGGGCCTAATCTTTATGGCTACACCTTC.

The chain links TRBV27 to TRBJ1-1; 8 bases agree with TRBD1. This CDR3 has 14 residues. From germline, CDR1 is MNHEY and CDR2 SMNVEV (reference sequence). V shed 6 bases and J 3 bases; nucleotides not matched to a gene: 6. The CDR3 spells CASRDRGEHTEAFF. DNA for the CDR3: TGTGCCAGCAGAGACAGGGGTGAGCACACTGAAGCTTTCTTT.

The J gene is TRBJ2-3, the V gene TRBV12-5; the match to TRBD2 covers 14 bases. CDR3 length: 16 amino acids. Germline V gene sequence: CDR1 LGHNT, CDR2 FRNRAP. The trim removed 4 bases at V and 3 bases at J, leaving 3 bases unmatched. The CDR3, as DNA: TGTGCTAGTGGTTCGGGACTAGCGGGGGCGACAGATACGCAGTATTTT. This codes for CASGSGLAGATDTQYF.

A few counts support this clone. The V gene is TRBV10-2, the J gene TRBJ2-7, with 12 bases matching TRBD2. The CDR3 is made up of 14 amino acids. Trimming took 6 bases from V and 2 from J; bases not matched to a gene: 2. Germline lookup yields CDR1 WSHSY and CDR2 SAAADI. The CDR3 loop reads CASSGLAGPYEQYF. The CDR3 region has the DNA TGCGCCAGCAGCGGACTAGCGGGACCCTACGAGCAGTACTTC.

As DNA, the CDR3 is TGTGCCAGCAGCGTAGACCAGGGGACTCGTGAAGCTTTCTTT. Translation gives CASSVDQGTREAFF. This chain links TRBV9 with TRBJ1-1, with D maybe TRBD1 (6 bases). Germline values: CDR1 SGDLS, CDR2 YYNGEE. V lost 0 bases and J 7 bases, leaving 13 bases between the germline ends. CDR3 length: 14 residues.

The J gene is TRBJ1-1, the V gene TRBV30; D not certain. The CDR3 totals 13 residues. CDR1 GTSNPN and CDR2 SVGIG come from the germline V gene (reference sequence). The ends were cut back, 4 bases at V and 5 bases at J, with 14 bases in the middle. The CDR3 DNA is TGTGCCTGGACGCGGACCTATAAGACTGAAGCTTTCTTT. This codes for CAWTRTYKTEAFF.

This chain uses TRBV6-5 with TRBJ1-3; 7 bases are shared with TRBD1. This CDR3 region has 15 residues. The V and J ends lost 5 bases and 0 bases, in that order; junction bases with no gene match: 4. The germline gives CDR1 MNHEY, CDR2 SVGAGI. CDR3 amino acids: CASSRTGDSGNTIYF. DNA of the CDR3: TGTGCCAGCAGTAGGACAGGAGACTCTGGAAACACCATATATTTT.

This sequence joins TRBV5-1 and TRBJ2-3; 9 positions match TRBD2. The CDR3 runs to 17 residues. V was clipped by 1 base and J by 0 bases; unmatched bases: 6. The germline V gene encodes CDR1 SGHRS and CDR2 YFSETQ. As DNA, the CDR3 is TGCGCCAGCAGCTTGCAACCCGCGGGGGGGAGCACAGATACGCAGTATTTT. It specifies CASSLQPAGGSTDTQYF.

The chain carries TRBV27 and TRBJ2-1; D is possibly TRBD2 (6 bases). The CDR3 covers 15 residues. Per germline, CDR1 MNHEY and CDR2 SMNVEV (reference sequence). V was trimmed by 2 bases and J by 2 bases, leaving 10 bases between them. CDR3 in DNA: TGTGCCAGCAGTTTAGCGGGAAGGACCTACAATGAGCAGTTCTTC. This sequence encodes CASSLAGRTYNEQFF.

The chain recombines TRBV5-6 with TRBJ2-3, with 9 nucleotides matching TRBD2. V was clipped by 2 bases and J by 4 bases; unmatched bases: 2. CDR3 size: 14 residues. The germline V gene has CDR1 SGHDT and CDR2 YYEEEE. The CDR3 region is CASSFSGSADTQYF. The CDR3 DNA follows: TGTGCCAGCAGCTTTAGCGGGAGTGCAGATACGCAGTATTTT.

The V call is TRBV7-9, the J call TRBJ1-1; TRBD1 is a possible D gene (5 bases). The germline V and J ends were trimmed by 3 bases and 2 bases, with 10 bases remaining between them. Germline V lookup: CDR1 SEHNR, CDR2 FQNEAQ (reference sequence). The CDR3 length is 14 residues. CDR3 amino acids: CASSFSGGNTEAFF. In DNA form, the CDR3 reads TGTGCCAGCAGCTTTTCCGGGGGAAACACTGAAGCTTTCTTT.

The chain combines TRBV5-5 with TRBJ1-1; D call uncertain. V shed 0 bases and J shed 0 bases, with 12 bases lying between them. The CDR3 sequence is 16 residues long. Germline V lookup: CDR1 SGHKS, CDR2 YYEKEE (reference sequence). The CDR3 DNA sequence: TGTGCCAGCAGCTTGGATTCAGTCTTTCTGAACACTGAAGCTTTCTTT. Translating gives CASSLDSVFLNTEAFF.

The chain carries TRBV7-9 and TRBJ2-6; D may correspond to TRBD1 or TRBD2 (7 bases each). The CDR3 is 15 residues long. Germline values: CDR1 SEHNR, CDR2 FQNEAQ (reference sequence). V was shortened by 2 bases and J by 8 bases, with 13 bases between the two germline ends. CDR3 in DNA: TGTGCCAGCAGCTTATCGCAGGGGGGGTCCAACGTCCTGACTTTC. It yields the protein CASSLSQGGSNVLTF.

V usage is TRBV5-1 and J usage is TRBJ2-7, with D perhaps matching TRBD1 or TRBD2 (5 bases each). V lost 2 bases and J 3 bases, leaving 12 bases between the germline ends. The CDR3 runs to 14 residues. From germline, CDR1 is SGHRS and CDR2 YFSETQ. The CDR3 coding sequence is TGCGCCAGCAGCTTCGGGACGAATGGCTACGAGCAGTACTTC. Translated: CASSFGTNGYEQYF.

The CDR3: CASTGDGLSGNTIYF. Here the CDR3 DNA reads TGTGCCAGTACCGGGGACGGTCTCTCTGGAAACACCATATATTTT. The chain recombines TRBV19 with TRBJ1-3; D is perhaps TRBD1 (5 bases). There are 15 residues in the CDR3. Germline V lookup: CDR1 LNHDA, CDR2 SQIVND (reference sequence). V shed 7 bases and J shed 0 bases, with 13 bases lying between them.

This chain joins TRBV10-3 and TRBJ1-3; 10 positions agree with TRBD1. Per germline, CDR1 ENHRY and CDR2 SYGVKD. The V and J ends lost 4 bases and 4 bases, in that order; junction bases with no gene match: 4. This CDR3 comprises 15 residues. As DNA, the CDR3 is TGTGCCATCAGTGTCATGGACAGGGGGGGAAACACCATATATTTT. Translation gives CAISVMDRGGNTIYF.

The chain couples TRBV19 to TRBJ2-5; no clear D. The CDR3 contains 13 residues. V gave up 3 bases and J gave up 4 bases, with 9 bases separating them. Germline V gene data show CDR1 as LNHDA and CDR2 as SQIVND (reference sequence). The CDR3, as DNA: TGTGCCAGTAGTATTTCTACGCGAGAGACCCAGTACTTC. Translated: CASSISTRETQYF.

This chain uses TRBV10-3 with TRBJ2-7, with 7 nucleotides matching TRBD1. J was trimmed by 3 bases and V by 8 bases; bases with no gene match: 7. The CDR3 runs to 13 residues. Germline-derived CDR1 and CDR2 are ENHRY and SYGVKD. CDR3 sequence: CAIGDSPDYEQYF. DNA of the CDR3: TGTGCCATCGGGGACAGTCCAGACTACGAGCAGTACTTC.